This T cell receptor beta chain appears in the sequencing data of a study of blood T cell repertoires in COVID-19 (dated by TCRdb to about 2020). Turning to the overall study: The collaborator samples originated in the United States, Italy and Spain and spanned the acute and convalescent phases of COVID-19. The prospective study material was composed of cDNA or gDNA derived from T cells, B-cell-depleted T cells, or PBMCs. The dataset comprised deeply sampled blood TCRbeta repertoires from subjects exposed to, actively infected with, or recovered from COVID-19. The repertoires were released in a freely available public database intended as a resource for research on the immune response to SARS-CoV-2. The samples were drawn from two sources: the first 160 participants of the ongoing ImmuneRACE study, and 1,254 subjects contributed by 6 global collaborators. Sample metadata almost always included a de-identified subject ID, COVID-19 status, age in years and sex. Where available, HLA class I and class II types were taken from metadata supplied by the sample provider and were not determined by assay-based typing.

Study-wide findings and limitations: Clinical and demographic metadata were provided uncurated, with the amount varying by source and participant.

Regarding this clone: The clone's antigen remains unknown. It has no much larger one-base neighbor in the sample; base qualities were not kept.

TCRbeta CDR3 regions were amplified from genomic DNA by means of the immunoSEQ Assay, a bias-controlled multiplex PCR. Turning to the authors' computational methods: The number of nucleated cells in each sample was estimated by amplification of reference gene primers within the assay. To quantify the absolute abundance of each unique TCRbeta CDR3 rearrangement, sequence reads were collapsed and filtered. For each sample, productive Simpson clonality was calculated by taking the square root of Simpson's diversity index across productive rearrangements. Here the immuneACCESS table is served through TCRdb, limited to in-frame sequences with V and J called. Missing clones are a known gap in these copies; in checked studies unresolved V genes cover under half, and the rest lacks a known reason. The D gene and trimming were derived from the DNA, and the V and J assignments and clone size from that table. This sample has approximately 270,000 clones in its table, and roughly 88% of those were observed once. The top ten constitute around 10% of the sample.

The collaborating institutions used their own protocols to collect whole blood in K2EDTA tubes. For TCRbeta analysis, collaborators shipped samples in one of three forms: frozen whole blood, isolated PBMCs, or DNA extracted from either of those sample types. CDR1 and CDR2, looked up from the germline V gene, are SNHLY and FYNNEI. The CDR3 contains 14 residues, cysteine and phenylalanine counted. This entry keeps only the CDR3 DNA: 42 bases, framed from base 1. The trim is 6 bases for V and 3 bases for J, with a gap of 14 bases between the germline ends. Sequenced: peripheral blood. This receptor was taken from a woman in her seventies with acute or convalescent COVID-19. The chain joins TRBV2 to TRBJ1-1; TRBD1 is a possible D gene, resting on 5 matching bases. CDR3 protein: CASSGGNGDTEAFF. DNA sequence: TGTGCCAGCAGCGGGGGGAATGGGGACACTGAAGCTTTCTTT.